This T cell receptor beta chain is from a study of PD-1 blockade in classical Hodgkin lymphoma. The CDR3 spans 13 residues. General study results and limits: Baseline diversity was lower in partial responders and progressors than complete responders. After ASCT, patients who started nivolumab under 1 year later were excluded. Only CD4+ TCR diversity, not CD8+, had risen significantly by C4D1.

Relapse was seen in all patients after autologous stem cell transplantation, and brentuximab vedotin exposure was variable. Concerning this clone: Antigen unknown.

TCRdb's copy holds only in-frame clones and misses some; the assay was immunoSEQ multiplex PCR. The table shows over 70,000 clones, with about nine tenths occurring only once. The chain employs TRBV21-1 and TRBJ1-4; the table's D gene call, TRBD1, was not cross checked with the DNA. TRBV21-1 is assigned pseudogene status. This sequence was found in a human donor with classical Hodgkin lymphoma. The source was peripheral blood mononuclear cells (PBMCs), collected at baseline. The CDR3 sequence: CASSKEDSRKLFF. The CDR3 DNA follows: TGTGCCAGCAGCAAAGAGGACAGTCGTAAACTGTTTTTT.